The 14 T cell receptor beta chains listed next were all sequenced from one sample in a study of T cell responses to AZD1222 COVID-19 vaccine. TCRdb's table, derived via immunoSEQ multiplex PCR, lists solely in-frame clones and lacks some. Here the sample spans fewer than 200,000 clones, approximately 92% being singletons. The material sequenced was peripheral blood, taken on day 0 of AZD1222 vaccination. The receptors derive from an adult in good health.

V is TRBV6-5 and J is TRBJ2-2; D may be TRBD2 (5 bases). There are 16 residues in the CDR3. The germline V and J ends were trimmed by 0 bases and 0 bases, with 8 bases remaining between them. Per the germline V gene, CDR1 is MNHEY and CDR2 is SVGAGI. The CDR3 DNA is TGTGCCAGCAGTTACTCGAGGGAAACGAACACCGGGGAGCTGTTTTTT. This codes for CASSYSRETNTGELFF.

The rearrangement links TRBV6-5 to TRBJ2-7; TRBD1 matches 7 bases. Germline V gene data show CDR1 as MNHEY and CDR2 as SVGAGI. There are 15 residues in the CDR3. Germline trimming cut 1 base from V and 2 bases from J; bases unmatched to any gene: 5. DNA of the CDR3: TGTGCCAGCAGTTACTATAAGCAGGGGGCCTACGAGCAGTACTTC. This gives the protein CASSYYKQGAYEQYF.

This chain uses TRBV28 with TRBJ1-1, with D tentatively TRBD1 (5 bases). The CDR3 has 11 amino acids. CDR1 is MDHEN, CDR2 SYDVKM, per germline. Trimming stripped 7 bases from V and 10 bases from J, with 13 bases between. The CDR3 DNA is TGTGCCAGCACCCCGGGGAGGGGAGCTTTCTTT. Amino acid sequence: CASTPGRGAFF. The full variable domain, its missing parts supplied by reference TRBV28 and TRBJ1-1, is DVKVTQSSRYLVKRTGEKVFLECVQDMDHENMFWYRQDPGLGLRLIYFSYDVKMKEKGDIPEGYSVSREKKERFSLILESASTNQTSMYLCASTPGRGAFFGQGTRLTVV.

This clone showed up just once. This rearrangement joins TRBV11-2 to TRBJ2-7; weak D call: TRBD2 (6 bases). Germline V CDR1 and CDR2: SGHAT, FQNNGV. This CDR3 has 13 amino acids. V shed 2 bases and J shed 5 bases, with 10 bases lying between them. CDR3 region: CASSLWGVDEQYF. In DNA form, the CDR3 reads TGTGCCAGCAGCTTATGGGGGGTCGACGAGCAGTACTTC.

V and J are TRBV19 and TRBJ1-2; no definite D call. The germline V gene encodes CDR1 LNHDA and CDR2 SQIVND (reference sequence). The CDR3 is 15 amino acids. V was clipped by 5 bases and J by 7 bases, with 20 bases between them. The CDR3 region is CASSLRARASGGYTF. As DNA, the CDR3 is TGTGCCAGTAGTTTACGGGCCCGGGCGTCAGGTGGCTACACCTTC.

The CDR3: CASTGVSTDTQYF. The CDR3, as DNA: TGTGCCAGCACCGGGGTTAGCACAGATACGCAGTATTTT. The chain combines TRBV19 with TRBJ2-3; possible D gene TRBD2, 5 bases. Germline loops: CDR1 LNHDA, CDR2 SQIVND (reference sequence). Between the trimmed V and J ends, which lost 9 bases and 0 bases, there was a span of 10 bases. The CDR3 consists of 13 residues.

The CDR3 DNA reads TGCGCCAGCAGCCAAGATCGTGGTAGCGGGGGACCGAACACCGGGGAGCTGTTTTTT. Its protein is CASSQDRGSGGPNTGELFF. The chain couples TRBV4-3 to TRBJ2-2; 9 bases are a match to TRBD2. V gave up 0 bases and J gave up 0 bases; unmatched junction bases: 8. This CDR3 is built from 19 residues. Germline V gives CDR1 LGHNA, CDR2 YSLEER.

The chain combines TRBV12-5 with TRBJ2-5; TRBD1 agrees at 9 bases. Germline CDR1 and CDR2: LGHNT and FRNRAP. The CDR3 is 14 amino acids. J gave up 5 bases and V 5 bases, and 6 bases lay outside the gene matches. CDR3 nucleotide sequence: TGTGCTAGTGGTCCTACAGGGGGCCACGAGACCCAGTACTTC. It translates to CASGPTGGHETQYF.

This clone was detected only a few times. The CDR3 protein is CASTPAGGGYSYGYTF. The CDR3 nucleotides read TGTGCCAGCACCCCCGCAGGAGGAGGCTACTCCTATGGCTACACCTTC. This chain links TRBV3-1 (or the pseudogene TRBV3-2) with TRBJ1-2; no reliable D call. This CDR3 region has 16 residues. Germline V gene sequence: CDR1 LGHDT, CDR2 YNNKEL (reference sequence). The V gene lost 7 bases and the J gene lost 4 bases, with 22 bases spanning the gap.

The chain recombines TRBV24-1 with TRBJ1-5; D gene unclear. The germline V gene has CDR1 KGHDR and CDR2 SFDVKD. The CDR3 sequence is 14 residues long. Trimming left V 4 bases short and J 0 bases short, with 6 bases between. The DNA of the CDR3 is TGTGCCACCAGTGACTACAGTAGCAATCAGCCCCAGCATTTT. Translated: CATSDYSSNQPQHF.

The chain combines TRBV6-1 with TRBJ2-2, with 9 nucleotides matching TRBD2. Germline V CDR1 and CDR2: MNHNS, SASEGT. J lost 11 bases, V lost 4 bases, and 20 bases had no gene match. The CDR3 sequence is 18 residues long. The CDR3 bases are TGTGCCAGCAGTGCGACGCCCCTCGGGAGGCTCCTAGCGGGAGAGCTGTTTTTT. Amino acid sequence: CASSATPLGRLLAGELFF.

In its sample, this clone was seen once. The rearrangement links TRBV30 to TRBJ2-2, with TRBD2 identical over 10 bases. The length of the CDR3 is 20 residues. Trimming took 3 bases from V and 4 from J; bases not matched to a gene: 20. Germline V gives CDR1 GTSNPN, CDR2 SVGIG (reference sequence). CDR3 loop: CAWSGTGTSVSSVLTGELFF. The CDR3 nucleotides read TGTGCCTGGAGCGGTACCGGGACTAGCGTCTCTTCAGTACTCACCGGGGAGCTGTTTTTT. The full variable domain, with the rest looked up from reference TRBV30 and TRBJ2-2, is SQTIHQWPATLVQPVGSPLSLECTVEGTSNPNLYWYRQAAGRGLQLLFYSVGIGQISSEVPQNLSASRPQDRQFILSSKKLLLSDSGFYLCAWSGTGTSVSSVLTGELFFGEGSRLTVL.

The rearrangement uses TRBV6-6 and TRBJ1-5, with unresolved D. CDR3 length equals 11 residues. In germline, CDR1 is MNHNY, CDR2 SVGAGI (reference sequence). V dropped 10 bases and J dropped 16 bases, with 20 bases sitting between them. CDR3 bases: TGTGCCACCACAAGTGGGCACGTCGTTCATTTT. Translation: CATTSGHVVHF.

The chain employs TRBV7-8 and TRBJ2-5; D unresolved. Between the trimmed V and J ends, which lost 5 bases and 4 bases, there was a span of 8 bases. Germline V gene data show CDR1 as SGHVS and CDR2 as FQNEAQ. This CDR3 region has 12 residues. In DNA, the CDR3 is TGTGCCAGCAGCCCTTACGGAGAGACCCAGTACTTC. It yields the protein CASSPYGETQYF.